A single sample gave rise to the 4 T cell receptor beta chains below, sequenced in a study of blood T cell repertoires in COVID-19 (TCRdb year 2020). Libraries were constructed by the immunoSEQ multiplex PCR assay. Not all clones reach the TCRdb copy of this immuneACCESS table, which keeps in-frame sequences only. Checked studies attribute under half of the gap to unresolved V genes and leave the rest unexplained. For this sample the table gives about 26,000 clones, of which around nine tenths were detected only once. The top ten hold over 4.5% of the sample. The source material was peripheral blood. These receptors were taken from a man between 65 and 85 years old with active COVID-19.

This clone was seen just once. The genes are TRBV19 and TRBJ2-7; 9 nucleotides align to TRBD2. CDR1 is LNHDA, CDR2 SQIVND, per germline (reference sequence). J was trimmed by 3 bases and V by 6 bases; bases with no gene match: 6. The CDR3 spans 14 residues. The CDR3 spells CASRKGLASYEQYF. CDR3 DNA sequence: TGTGCCAGTAGGAAGGGACTAGCAAGCTACGAGCAGTACTTC.

The chain is built from TRBV28 and TRBJ1-1, with D hard to call. Germline assignment: CDR1 MDHEN and CDR2 SYDVKM. This CDR3 has 13 residues. V lost 6 bases and J 2 bases, leaving 10 bases between the germline ends. In nucleotides, the CDR3 is TGTGCCAGCAGCAATACGGGAAACACTGAAGCTTTCTTT. Encoded protein: CASSNTGNTEAFF.

The chain recombines TRBV24-1 with TRBJ2-3, with 8 positions matching TRBD1. The trim removed 4 bases at V and 1 base at J, leaving 3 bases unmatched. CDR3 length equals 15 residues. CDR1 KGHDR and CDR2 SFDVKD come from the germline V gene. The CDR3 loop reads CATSDPGQGTDTQYF. CDR3 in DNA: TGTGCCACCAGTGACCCGGGACAGGGCACAGATACGCAGTATTTT.

This rearrangement joins TRBV4-2 to TRBJ2-1; possible D gene TRBD2, 6 bases. V lost 0 bases and J lost 3, with 6 bases in between. The CDR3 totals 14 residues. Germline CDR1 is LGHNA and CDR2 is YNFKEQ. The CDR3 nucleotides are TGTGCCAGCAGCCAAGAGGGACTCTACAATGAGCAGTTCTTC. It yields the protein CASSQEGLYNEQFF.